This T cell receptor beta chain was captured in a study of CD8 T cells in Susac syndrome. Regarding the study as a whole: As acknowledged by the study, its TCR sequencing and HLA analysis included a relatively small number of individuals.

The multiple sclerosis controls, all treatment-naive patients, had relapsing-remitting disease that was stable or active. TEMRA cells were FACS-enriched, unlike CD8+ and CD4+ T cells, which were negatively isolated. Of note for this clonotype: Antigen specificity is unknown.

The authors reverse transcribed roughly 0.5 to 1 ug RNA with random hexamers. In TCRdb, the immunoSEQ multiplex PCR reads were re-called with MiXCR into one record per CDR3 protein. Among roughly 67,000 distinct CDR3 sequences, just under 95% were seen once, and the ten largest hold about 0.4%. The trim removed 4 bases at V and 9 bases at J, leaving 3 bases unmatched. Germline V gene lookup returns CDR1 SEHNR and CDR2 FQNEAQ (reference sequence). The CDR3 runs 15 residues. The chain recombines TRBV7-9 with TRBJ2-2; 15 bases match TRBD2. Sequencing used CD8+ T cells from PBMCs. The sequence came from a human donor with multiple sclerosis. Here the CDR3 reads CASSSGTSGRRELFF. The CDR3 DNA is TGTGCCAGCAGCTCCGGGACTAGCGGGAGGAGGGAGCTGTTTTTT.